These T cell receptor beta chains were read from a single sample in a study of cytotoxic CD8 clonotypes in ibrutinib-treated CLL. Repertoires were generated with immunoSEQ multiplex PCR, while TCRdb's copy carries only in-frame clones and drops some. Of 150,000 or so clones listed, 70% to 90% are singletons. The sequencing here drew on PBMCs, taken after 36 months of ibrutinib treatment. Every receptor here comes from a human donor with chronic lymphocytic leukemia. Both conserved end residues are part of each CDR3. Each record gives: D gene, V gene, J gene, clone size, CDR3 DNA, CDR3 protein. D genes are given only for firm matches. Expanded clones get a size class; other rows say once, few or many, or leave the size out.

>NA|TRBV29-1|TRBJ2-3|once
TGCAGCGTTGAGGTGACAGCCACAGATACGCAGTATTTT
CSVEVTATDTQYF
>NA|TRBV9|TRBJ2-2|few
TGTGCCAGCAGCGCCACCAGGGGTGCGGTCGTGGTAGGGGAGCTGTTTTTT
CASSATRGAVVVGELFF
>NA|TRBV18|TRBJ2-3|few
TGTGCCAGCTCACCACGCGGCACAGATACGCAGTATTTT
CASSPRGTDTQYF
>TRBD1|TRBV27|TRBJ1-4|few
TGTGCCAGCAGTTTTGGACAGGGGAATGAAAAACTGTTTTTT
CASSFGQGNEKLFF
>TRBD2|TRBV29-1|TRBJ2-1|NA
TGCAGCGTTGAACTGGGACTAGTAAAGGATGAGCAGTTCTTC
CSVELGLVKDEQFF
>NA|TRBV19|TRBJ2-7|NA
TGTGCCAGTAGTATACAGGCAGGTCCCTCCTACGAGCAGTACTTC
CASSIQAGPSYEQYF
>TRBD1|TRBV19|TRBJ1-2|NA
TGTGCCAGTAGTATGACCCGGACAGGGAGAAATGGCTACACCTTC
CASSMTRTGRNGYTF
>NA|TRBV29-1|TRBJ1-2|NA
TGCAGCGTCCGACAGTGGGGCTATGGCTACACCTTC
CSVRQWGYGYTF
>NA|TRBV4-1|TRBJ1-1|NA
TGCGCCAGCAGCCAAGGGAGGGGACGGTTGAACACTGAAGCTTTCTTT
CASSQGRGRLNTEAFF
>NA|TRBV5-1|TRBJ2-6|NA
TGCGCCAGCAGCTTGGGACATATTGTTTCTGGGGCCAACGTCCTGACTTTC
CASSLGHIVSGANVLTF
>NA|TRBV20-1|TRBJ2-1|once
TGCAGTGGAAACTCCTACAATGAGCAGTTCTTC
CSGNSYNEQFF
>TRBD1|TRBV19|TRBJ1-2|NA
TGTGCCAGCCTCCAAACAGGGGTTGAGAACTATGGCTACACCTTC
CASLQTGVENYGYTF
>NA|TRBV7-9|TRBJ1-5|NA
TGTGCCAGCAGCCCGGGCCTTGGGGACCCTAGCAATCAGCCCCAGCATTTT
CASSPGLGDPSNQPQHF
>NA|TRBV4-1|TRBJ2-5|NA
TGCGCCAGCAGCCAGAGCGTGGGGGTGGAGACCCAGTACTTC
CASSQSVGVETQYF
>NA|TRBV27|TRBJ2-5|once
TGTGCCAGCAGTTTATCGCGGCTTAGGGAGACCCAGTACTTC
CASSLSRLRETQYF
>NA|TRBV14|TRBJ1-1|NA
TGTGCCAGCAGCCATACCCCGGACAGTAACACTGAAGCTTTCTTT
CASSHTPDSNTEAFF
>NA|TRBV12-5|TRBJ2-2|NA
TGTGCTAGTGGTTTGGTATTTTTGGGGGGCGCTGGCCTCACCGGGGAGCTGTTTTTT
CASGLVFLGGAGLTGELFF
>NA|TRBV6-6|TRBJ2-5|NA
TGTGCCAGCAGTTACCCGGGTGGAGAGACCCAGTACTTC
CASSYPGGETQYF
>TRBD1|TRBV10-3|TRBJ2-1|NA
TGTGCCGCAAGGGACAGCCCTAACAATGAGCAGTTCTTC
CAARDSPNNEQFF
>NA|TRBV5-5|TRBJ1-3|NA
TGTGCCAGCAGCAGCGGCCTTAACTCTGGAAACACCATATATTTT
CASSSGLNSGNTIYF
>NA|TRBV19|TRBJ1-6|few
TGTGCCAGTAGTATTGGCAGGGCGCAGATCTATAATTCACCCCTCCACTTT
CASSIGRAQIYNSPLHF
>NA|TRBV6-1|TRBJ2-2|NA
TGTGCCAGCAGTGAGGTTGGGACGATTGTTACCGGGGAGCTGTTTTTT
CASSEVGTIVTGELFF
>NA|TRBV6-5|TRBJ1-1|NA
TGTGCCAGCAGTCCCCGGGCCGACACCACTTTTGTAGCTTTCTTT
CASSPRADTTFVAFF
>NA|TRBV5-1|TRBJ1-2|NA
TGCGCCAGCAGCTTGGAAACAGACCCCTATGGCTACACCTTC
CASSLETDPYGYTF
>TRBD1|TRBV6-4|TRBJ2-2|medium-sized
TGTGCCAGCAGTGACGGGACAGGGGTAACCGGGGAGCTGTTTTTT
CASSDGTGVTGELFF
>NA|TRBV5-1|TRBJ1-3|few
TGCGCCAGCAGCTTGCTATCTGGAAACACCATATATTTT
CASSLLSGNTIYF
>NA|TRBV19|TRBJ1-2|few
TGTGCCACCCACGGGGGGCTAGTTGGCTACACCTTC
CATHGGLVGYTF
>NA|TRBV20-1|TRBJ2-5|NA
TGCAGTGCTTCTACACGAGAGACCCAGTACTTC
CSASTRETQYF
>NA|TRBV5-1|TRBJ2-6|once
TGCGCCAGCGAGACCGGGTACAGGGCGTATGCAGGGGCCAACGTCCTGACTTTC
CASETGYRAYAGANVLTF
>NA|TRBV6-7|TRBJ1-1|few
TGTGCCAGCAGCCCTCGATGGGAAGCTTTCTTT
CASSPRWEAFF
>NA|TRBV7-9|TRBJ2-2|NA
TGTGCCAGCAGCTTAGCGTCCACGGGGACCACCGGGGAGCTGTTTTTT
CASSLASTGTTGELFF
>TRBD1|TRBV18|TRBJ2-2|NA
TGTGCCAGCTCACCGGGACAGGGGACGAACACCGGGGAGCTGTTTTTT
CASSPGQGTNTGELFF
>NA|TRBV5-1|TRBJ2-1|NA
TGCGCCAGCAGTCACGGGCGGGCTGAGCAGTTCTTC
CASSHGRAEQFF
>NA|TRBV27|TRBJ1-6|once
TGTGCCAGCAGGGAACAGGGTTTCTCCTATAATTCACCCCTCCACTTT
CASREQGFSYNSPLHF
>NA|TRBV2|TRBJ2-1|NA
TGTGCCAGCAGTATCTACAATGAGCAGTTCTTC
CASSIYNEQFF
>TRBD1|TRBV5-1|TRBJ2-5|NA
TGCGCCAGCAGCAGGGACAGGGACAATCTGTACTTC
CASSRDRDNLYF
>NA|TRBV11-1|TRBJ2-2|NA
TGTGCCAGCAGCCCAACCGGGCCTAACACCGGGGAGCTGTTTTTT
CASSPTGPNTGELFF
>NA|TRBV2|TRBJ2-7|NA
TGTGCCAGCAGGGACCCAGGGATATGGAACGAGCAGTACTTC
CASRDPGIWNEQYF
>NA|TRBV2|TRBJ1-2|many
TGTGCCAGCGAGGGCCCCGCTCGGCCCTATGGCTACACCTTC
CASEGPARPYGYTF